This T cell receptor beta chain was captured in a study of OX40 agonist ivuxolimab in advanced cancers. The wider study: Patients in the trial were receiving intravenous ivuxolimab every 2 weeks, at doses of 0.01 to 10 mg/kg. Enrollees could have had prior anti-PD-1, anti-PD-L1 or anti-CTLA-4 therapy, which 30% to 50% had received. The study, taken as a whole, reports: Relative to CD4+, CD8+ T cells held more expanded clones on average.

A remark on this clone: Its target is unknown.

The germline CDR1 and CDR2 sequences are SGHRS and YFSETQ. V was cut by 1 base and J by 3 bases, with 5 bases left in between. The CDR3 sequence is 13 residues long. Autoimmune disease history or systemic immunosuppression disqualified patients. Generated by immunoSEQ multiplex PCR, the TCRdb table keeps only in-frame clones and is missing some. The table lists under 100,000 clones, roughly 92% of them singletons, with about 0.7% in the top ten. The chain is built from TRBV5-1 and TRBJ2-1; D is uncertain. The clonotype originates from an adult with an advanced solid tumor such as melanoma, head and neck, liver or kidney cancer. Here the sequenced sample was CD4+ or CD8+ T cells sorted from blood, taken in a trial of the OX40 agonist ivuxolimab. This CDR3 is CASSLQDYNEQFF. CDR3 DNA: TGCGCCAGCAGCTTGCAGGACTACAATGAGCAGTTCTTC. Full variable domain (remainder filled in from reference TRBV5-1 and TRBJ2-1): KAGVTQTPRYLIKTRGQQVTLSCSPISGHRSVSWYQQTPGQGLQFLFEYFSETQRNKGNFPGRFSGRQFSNSRSEMNVSTLELGDSALYLCASSLQDYNEQFFGPGTRLTVL.